These 25 T cell receptor beta chains were all obtained from the same sample, sequenced in a study of response to subunit inactivated influenza vaccine. TCRdb re-called the RT-PCR reads through MiXCR, storing one row per CDR3 protein. The sample has about 500,000 distinct CDR3 sequences; about 17% are singletons. The sample was CD4+ T cells sorted from PBMCs, taken roughly 24 months after vaccination. The origin of the receptors is a man between 50 and 70 years old who received an inactivated influenza vaccine.

The J gene is TRBJ2-7, the V gene TRBV10-3; tentatively, D is TRBD1 (6 bases). Trimming removed 2 bases at V and 4 bases at J, with 21 bases between. CDR1 is ENHRY, CDR2 SYGVKD, per germline. The CDR3 has 17 amino acids. The CDR3 is CAISEPSHLIRGYEQYF. As DNA, the CDR3 is TGTGCCATCAGTGAGCCGAGCCACTTAATCAGGGGATACGAGCAGTACTTC.

This clonotype occurred a few times. The V and J genes are TRBV5-4 and TRBJ2-5, with 10 bases that match TRBD1. J lost 1 base, V lost 3 bases, and 6 bases had no gene match. CDR1 SGHNT and CDR2 YYREEE come from the germline V gene (reference sequence). This CDR3 has 16 amino acids. The CDR3 region has the DNA TGTGCCAGCAGCTACGCGGGACAGGGGCCCCAAGAGACCCAGTACTTC. Translated: CASSYAGQGPQETQYF.

This clonotype has just a few counts. The chain uses TRBV20-1 and TRBJ1-6; 8 bases align to TRBD1. The V and J ends lost 6 bases and 5 bases, in that order; junction bases with no gene match: 12. The germline gives CDR1 DFQATT, CDR2 SNEGSKA (reference sequence). CDR3 length: 16 residues. CDR3 bases: TGCAGTGCGATTGGACAGGGCGGCTGGGATAATTCACCCCTCCACTTT. It yields the protein CSAIGQGGWDNSPLHF.

The CDR3 coding sequence is TGTGCCATCTCATCCTTTGGGGGGGAACTGTTTTTT. Its translation: CAISSFGGELFF. This sequence joins TRBV12-3 or TRBV12-4 and TRBJ1-4; D possibly corresponds to TRBD1 (5 bases). The CDR3 covers 12 residues. V was shortened by 10 bases and J by 12 bases, with 18 bases between the two germline ends.

In its sample, this clonotype was seen many times. This chain joins TRBV5-1 and TRBJ2-3; 11 nucleotides agree with TRBD2. Germline V CDR1 and CDR2: SGHRS, YFSETQ. CDR3 length: 14 amino acids. V trimming: 5 bases; J trimming: 5 bases; junction bases outside the gene matches: 4. The CDR3: CASRLAGVRDTQYF. DNA for the CDR3: TGCGCCAGCAGACTAGCGGGGGTACGAGATACGCAGTATTTT.

A few counts support this clonotype. V and J are TRBV4-3 and TRBJ2-7; 10 nucleotides agree with TRBD1. Losses at the gene ends were 0 bases for V and 4 bases for J; bases not matched to a gene: 6. Germline V gene data show CDR1 as LGHNA and CDR2 as YSLEER. The CDR3 extends over 16 amino acids. CDR3: CASSQDYRDRGYEQYF. The CDR3 bases are TGCGCCAGCAGCCAAGATTACAGGGACAGGGGTTACGAGCAGTACTTC.

This clonotype was found a few times. The gene calls are TRBV15 and TRBJ1-4, with a weak D call TRBD1 (5 bases). V was trimmed by 0 bases and J by 6 bases, leaving 11 bases between them. There are 15 residues in the CDR3. Germline lookup yields CDR1 LNHNV and CDR2 YYDKDF (reference sequence). CDR3 residues: CATSRDGTGDEKLFF. Here the CDR3 DNA reads TGTGCCACCAGCAGAGATGGGACCGGGGATGAAAAACTGTTTTTT.

The chain has TRBV4-1 and TRBJ1-6; D remains unclear. The ends were cut back, 2 bases at V and 6 bases at J, with 8 bases in the middle. The CDR3 is 14 amino acids. The V gene's germline CDR1 is MGHRA and CDR2 YSYEKL. The chain's CDR3 is CASSQSHFNSPLHF. The CDR3 DNA reads as TGCGCCAGCAGCCAATCCCACTTTAATTCACCCCTCCACTTT.

The chain recombines TRBV6-5 with TRBJ2-5, with D perhaps TRBD1 or TRBD2 (5 bases each). The V end was cut by 0 bases, the J end by 2 bases, with 10 bases between. This CDR3 region has 15 residues. Germline values: CDR1 MNHEY, CDR2 SVGAGI. The CDR3 nucleotides read TGTGCCAGCAGTTACTCCGGGACGGGGCAAGAGACCCAGTACTTC. This sequence encodes CASSYSGTGQETQYF.

In this sample, this clonotype turned up a few times. The V gene is TRBV12-3 or TRBV12-4, the J gene TRBJ2-2; the match to TRBD1 covers 7 bases. With 10 bases clipped from V and 1 base from J, the junction kept 3 bases outside the gene matches. The CDR3 has 13 residues. The CDR3 is CAMRTGNTGELFF. CDR3 in DNA: TGTGCCATGCGGACAGGGAACACCGGGGAGCTGTTTTTT.

This clonotype has a handful of counts. The chain uses TRBV15 and TRBJ2-2, with no clear D. CDR1 and CDR2 from the germline V gene are LNHNV and YYDKDF (reference sequence). The CDR3 spans 16 residues. V shed 2 bases and J shed 1 base, with 11 bases lying between them. CDR3 coding DNA: TGTGCCACCAGCAGAACATATACAGAGAACACCGGGGAGCTGTTTTTT. It translates to CATSRTYTENTGELFF. The full variable domain, rest sourced from reference TRBV15 and TRBJ2-2, is DAMVIQNPRYQVTQFGKPVTLSCSQTLNHNVMYWYQQKSSQAPKLLFHYYDKDFNNEADTPDNFQSRRPNTSFCFLDIRSPGLGDTAMYLCATSRTYTENTGELFFGEGSRLTVL.

The V and J genes are TRBV11-1 and TRBJ2-1; 14 positions match TRBD2. J lost 7 bases, V lost 5 bases, and 16 bases had no gene match. The CDR3 length is 19 residues. The V gene's germline CDR1 is SGHAT and CDR2 FQDESV (reference sequence). The CDR3 DNA follows: TGTGCCAGCAGCCCATCGGGACTAGCGGGAGTCTCTATTGGGAATGAGCAGTTCTTC. Amino acids: CASSPSGLAGVSIGNEQFF.

The gene calls are TRBV6-5 and TRBJ2-7; maybe TRBD1 (5 bases). Germline CDR1 and CDR2: MNHEY and SVGAGI. V was trimmed by 0 bases and J by 3 bases, leaving 12 bases between them. This CDR3 comprises 15 residues. CDR3 loop: CASSYSARAFYEQYF. CDR3 DNA sequence: TGTGCCAGCAGTTACTCGGCCAGGGCATTCTACGAGCAGTACTTC.

The rearrangement uses TRBV6-1 and TRBJ1-1, with 9 positions matching TRBD1. Unmatched junction bases numbered 6, after V lost 7 bases and J lost 0 bases. Germline V CDR1 and CDR2: MNHNS, SASEGT. CDR3 length equals 15 residues. CDR3 in amino acids: CASNVQGALNTEAFF. CDR3 coding DNA: TGTGCCAGCAACGTACAGGGGGCTTTGAACACTGAAGCTTTCTTT.

The chain combines TRBV6-5 with TRBJ1-3; D gene uncertain. Trimming removed 3 bases at V and 5 bases at J, with 14 bases between. The germline V gene has CDR1 MNHEY and CDR2 SVGAGI. The CDR3 has 15 amino acids. CDR3 loop: CASSYNKGGRNTIYF. CDR3 nucleotide sequence: TGTGCCAGCAGTTATAATAAGGGTGGGAGAAACACCATATATTTT.

The V call is TRBV20-1, the J call TRBJ1-5; TRBD1 matches 8 bases. CDR1 is DFQATT and CDR2 is SNEGSKA in the germline V gene (reference sequence). Trimming at V came to 3 bases and at J to 2 bases, leaving 3 bases not matched to a gene. The CDR3 loop spans 14 amino acids. For the CDR3, the DNA is TGCAGTGCTAGCGGGACAGGTGGCAATCAGCCCCAGCATTTT. Encoded protein: CSASGTGGNQPQHF.

The chain joins TRBV4-2 to TRBJ2-3; 12 bases are shared with TRBD2. The CDR3 is made up of 18 amino acids. With V trimmed by 1 base and J by 1 base, 6 bases remained unmatched. Per germline, CDR1 LGHNA and CDR2 YNFKEQ. DNA for the CDR3: TGTGCCAGCAGCCAAGGTGCGACTAGCGGGGGCGGCACAGATACGCAGTATTTT. It encodes CASSQGATSGGGTDTQYF.

This clonotype was seen only a few times. This chain links TRBV5-1 with TRBJ2-2; no reliable D call. This CDR3 region has 16 residues. Germline assignment: CDR1 SGHRS and CDR2 YFSETQ. Trimming removed 4 bases at V and 2 bases at J, with 15 bases between. CDR3 amino acids: CASSPNLEVNTGELFF. CDR3 DNA sequence: TGCGCCAGCAGCCCGAATCTGGAAGTAAACACCGGGGAGCTGTTTTTT.

V gene TRBV6-1 combines with J gene TRBJ2-7; TRBD2 matches at 12 bases. After removal of 6 bases from V and 4 bases from J, the junction contained 10 bases not matched to a gene. The germline V gene has CDR1 MNHNS and CDR2 SASEGT. This CDR3 contains 16 residues. The chain's CDR3 is CASSHTRGTSGYEQYF. In DNA, the CDR3 is TGTGCCAGCAGCCACACCCGCGGGACTAGCGGGTACGAGCAGTACTTC.

The gene calls are TRBV29-1 and TRBJ2-2; no reliable D call. Germline CDR1 SQVTM, CDR2 ANQGSEA. Trimming removed 5 bases from V and 2 bases from J, with 12 bases in between. This CDR3 has 14 amino acids. CDR3 DNA: TGCAGCGTTTACACCCCAAGAAACACCGGGGAGCTGTTTTTT. Translated: CSVYTPRNTGELFF.

This clonotype was seen a few times. The rearrangement links TRBV9 to TRBJ2-3, with D perhaps TRBD2 (5 bases). Germline CDR1 reads SGDLS; CDR2 reads YYNGEE. The V and J ends lost 0 bases and 4 bases respectively, with 9 bases between them. The length of the CDR3 is 14 residues. CDR3 residues: CASSVDQRSDTQYF. CDR3 in DNA: TGTGCCAGCAGCGTAGATCAGCGGTCAGATACGCAGTATTTT.

This clonotype was observed a few times. The V and J genes are TRBV2 and TRBJ1-4; D gene ambiguous. The CDR3 contains 15 residues. V lost 3 bases and J lost 3, with 11 bases in between. In germline, CDR1 is SNHLY, CDR2 FYNNEI. Here the CDR3 reads CASSDYRSANEKLFF. The CDR3 DNA reads TGTGCCAGCAGTGATTATAGGTCAGCTAATGAAAAACTGTTTTTT.

This clonotype has a handful of counts. The chain links TRBV11-2 to TRBJ2-4; no reliable D call. This CDR3 comprises 17 residues. Per the germline V gene, CDR1 is SGHAT and CDR2 is FQNNGV. V was clipped by 4 bases and J by 0 bases, with 16 bases between them. This chain's CDR3 is CASSSPIESIAKNIQYF. The CDR3 DNA reads TGTGCCAGCAGCTCCCCCATCGAATCTATAGCCAAAAACATTCAGTACTTC.

This clonotype has a handful of counts. This sequence joins TRBV7-2 and TRBJ2-2; D uncertain. V lost 5 bases, J lost 4 bases, and 11 bases lay in between. CDR3 length: 14 amino acids. Germline V gene sequence: CDR1 SGHTA, CDR2 FQGNSA. The CDR3 here is CASSPVMFTGELFF. DNA for the CDR3: TGTGCCAGCAGCCCCGTAATGTTCACCGGGGAGCTGTTTTTT.

The V call is TRBV5-1, the J call TRBJ2-5; a possible D gene is TRBD2 (6 bases). The CDR3 is made up of 15 amino acids. Germline-derived CDR1 and CDR2 are SGHRS and YFSETQ. Trimming cost V 4 bases and J 1 base, with 14 bases left between them. As DNA, the CDR3 is TGCGCCAGCAGCCCGGAGGGACGGATCCAAGAGACCCAGTACTTC. It encodes CASSPEGRIQETQYF.